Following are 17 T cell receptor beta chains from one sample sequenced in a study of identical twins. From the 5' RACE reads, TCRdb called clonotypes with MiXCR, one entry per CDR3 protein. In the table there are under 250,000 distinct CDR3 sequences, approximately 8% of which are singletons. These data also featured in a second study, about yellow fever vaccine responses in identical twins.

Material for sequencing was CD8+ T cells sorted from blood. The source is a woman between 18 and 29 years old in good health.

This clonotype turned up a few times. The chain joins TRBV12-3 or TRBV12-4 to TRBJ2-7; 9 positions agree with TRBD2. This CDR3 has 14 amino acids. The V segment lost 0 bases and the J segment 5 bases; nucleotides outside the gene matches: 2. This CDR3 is CASSLAGLAHEQYF. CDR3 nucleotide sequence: TGTGCCAGCAGTTTAGCGGGACTAGCTCACGAGCAGTACTTC.

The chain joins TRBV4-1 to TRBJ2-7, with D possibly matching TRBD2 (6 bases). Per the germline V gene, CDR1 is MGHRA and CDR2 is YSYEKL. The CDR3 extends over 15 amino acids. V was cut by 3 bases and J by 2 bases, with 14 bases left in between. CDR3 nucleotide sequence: TGCGCCAGCAGCCAGAAGTGGGACTCAACCTACGAGCAGTACGTC. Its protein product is CASSQKWDSTYEQYV.

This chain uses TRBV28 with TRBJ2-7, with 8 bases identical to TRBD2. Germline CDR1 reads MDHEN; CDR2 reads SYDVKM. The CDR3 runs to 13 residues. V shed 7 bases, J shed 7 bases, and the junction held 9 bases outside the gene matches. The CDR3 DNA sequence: TGTGCCAGCATCGGGGGGGGAGTCTTGGAGCAGTACTTC. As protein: CASIGGGVLEQYF.

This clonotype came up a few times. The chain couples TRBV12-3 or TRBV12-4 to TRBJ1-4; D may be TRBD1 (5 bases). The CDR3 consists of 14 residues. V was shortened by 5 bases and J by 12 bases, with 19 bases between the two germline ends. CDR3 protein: CASSPTMGTRELFF. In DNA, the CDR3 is TGTGCCAGCAGTCCCACCATGGGGACCCGAGAACTGTTTTTT.

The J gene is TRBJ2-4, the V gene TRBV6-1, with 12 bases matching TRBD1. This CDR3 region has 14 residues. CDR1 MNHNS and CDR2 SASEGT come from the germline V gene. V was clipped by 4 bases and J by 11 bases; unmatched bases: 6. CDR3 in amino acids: CASSAGQGADLQYF. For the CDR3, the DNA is TGTGCCAGCAGTGCGGGACAGGGGGCTGACCTTCAGTACTTC.

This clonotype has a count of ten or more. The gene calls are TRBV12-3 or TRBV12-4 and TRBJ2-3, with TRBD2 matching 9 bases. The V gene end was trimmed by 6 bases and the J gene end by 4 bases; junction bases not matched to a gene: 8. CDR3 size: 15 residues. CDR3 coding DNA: TGTGCCAGCAGCCCGACCCGCGGGAGGGCAGATACGCAGTATTTT. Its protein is CASSPTRGRADTQYF.

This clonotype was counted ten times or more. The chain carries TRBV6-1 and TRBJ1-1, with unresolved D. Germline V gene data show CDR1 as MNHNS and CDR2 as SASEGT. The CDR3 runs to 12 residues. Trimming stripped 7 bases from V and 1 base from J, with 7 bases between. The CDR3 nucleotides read TGTGCCAGCATCCCGGGGAACACTGAAGCTTTCTTT. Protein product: CASIPGNTEAFF.

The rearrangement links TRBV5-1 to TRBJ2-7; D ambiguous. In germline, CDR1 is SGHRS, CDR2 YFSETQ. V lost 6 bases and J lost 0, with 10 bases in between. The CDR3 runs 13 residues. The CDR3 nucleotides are TGCGCCAGCACTCCCGGGCCCTCCTACGAGCAGTACTTC. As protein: CASTPGPSYEQYF.

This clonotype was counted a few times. CDR3 loop: CASRGDRALTDTQYF. CDR3 nucleotide sequence: TGTGCCAGCAGGGGGGACAGAGCACTCACAGATACGCAGTATTTT. The chain links TRBV12-3 or TRBV12-4 to TRBJ2-3, with 7 positions matching TRBD1. V shed 6 bases, J shed 2 bases, and the junction held 8 bases outside the gene matches. This CDR3 comprises 15 residues.

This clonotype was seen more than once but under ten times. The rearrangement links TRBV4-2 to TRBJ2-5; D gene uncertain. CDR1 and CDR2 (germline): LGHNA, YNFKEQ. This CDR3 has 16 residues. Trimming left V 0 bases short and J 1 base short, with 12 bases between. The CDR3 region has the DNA TGTGCCAGCAGCCAAGATTTCTCGTGGGCCCAAGAGACCCAGTACTTC. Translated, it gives CASSQDFSWAQETQYF.

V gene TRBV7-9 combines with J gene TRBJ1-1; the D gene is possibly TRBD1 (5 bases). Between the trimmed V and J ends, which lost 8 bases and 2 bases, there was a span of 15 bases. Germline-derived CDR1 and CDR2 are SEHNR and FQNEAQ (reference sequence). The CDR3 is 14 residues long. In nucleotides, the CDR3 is TGTGCCAGCTGGGGCGGGACCGGTAACACTGAAGCTTTCTTT. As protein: CASWGGTGNTEAFF.

The CDR3 is CSARQGNTEAFF. CDR3 DNA: TGCAGTGCTAGGCAGGGGAACACTGAAGCTTTCTTT. The V gene is TRBV20-1, the J gene TRBJ1-1; weak D call: TRBD1 (5 bases). Germline V CDR1 and CDR2: DFQATT, SNEGSKA (reference sequence). Trimming removed 3 bases at V and 1 base at J, with 6 bases between. CDR3 length: 12 residues.

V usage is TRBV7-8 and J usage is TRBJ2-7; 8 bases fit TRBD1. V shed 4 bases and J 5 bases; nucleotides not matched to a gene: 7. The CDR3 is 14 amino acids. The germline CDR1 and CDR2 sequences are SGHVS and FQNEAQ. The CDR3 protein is CASSSGQGFHEQYF. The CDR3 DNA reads TGTGCCAGCAGCTCAGGACAGGGTTTCCACGAGCAGTACTTC.

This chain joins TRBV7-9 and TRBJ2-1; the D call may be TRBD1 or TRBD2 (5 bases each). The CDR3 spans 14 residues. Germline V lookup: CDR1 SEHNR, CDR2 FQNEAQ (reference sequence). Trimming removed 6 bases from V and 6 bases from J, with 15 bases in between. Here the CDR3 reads CASSGTRVGNEQFF. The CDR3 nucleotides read TGTGCCAGCAGTGGGACCAGGGTGGGCAATGAGCAGTTCTTC.

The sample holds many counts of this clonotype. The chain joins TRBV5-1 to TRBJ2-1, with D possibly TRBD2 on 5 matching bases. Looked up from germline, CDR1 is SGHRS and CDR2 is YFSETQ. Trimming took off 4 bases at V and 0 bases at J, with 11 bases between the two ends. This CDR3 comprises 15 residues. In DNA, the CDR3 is TGCGCCAGCAGCCCGAATGAGGGCTCCTACAATGAGCAGTTCTTC. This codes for CASSPNEGSYNEQFF.

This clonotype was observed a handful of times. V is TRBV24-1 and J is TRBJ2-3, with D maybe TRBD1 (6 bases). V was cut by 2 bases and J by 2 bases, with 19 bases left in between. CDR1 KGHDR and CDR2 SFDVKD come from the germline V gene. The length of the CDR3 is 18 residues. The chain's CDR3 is CATSDSNLRQVPTDTQYF. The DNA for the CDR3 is TGTGCCACCAGTGATTCCAATTTACGACAGGTCCCCACAGATACGCAGTATTTT.

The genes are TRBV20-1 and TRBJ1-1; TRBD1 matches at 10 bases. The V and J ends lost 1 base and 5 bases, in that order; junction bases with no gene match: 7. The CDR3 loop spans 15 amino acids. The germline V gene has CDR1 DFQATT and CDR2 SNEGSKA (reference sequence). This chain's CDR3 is CSARGTGTGDTEAFF. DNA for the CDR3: TGCAGTGCTAGAGGGACTGGGACAGGGGATACTGAAGCTTTCTTT.